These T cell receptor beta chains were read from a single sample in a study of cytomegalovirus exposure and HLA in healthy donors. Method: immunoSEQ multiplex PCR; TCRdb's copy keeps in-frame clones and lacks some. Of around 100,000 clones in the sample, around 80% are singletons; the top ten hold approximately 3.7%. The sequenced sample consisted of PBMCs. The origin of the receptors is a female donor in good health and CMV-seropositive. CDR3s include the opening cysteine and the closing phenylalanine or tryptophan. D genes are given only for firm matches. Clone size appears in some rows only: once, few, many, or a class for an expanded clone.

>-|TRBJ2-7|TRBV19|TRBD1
CASSSAGTGVYEQYF
TGTGCCAGTAGTTCCGCCGGAACAGGGGTCTACGAGCAGTACTTC
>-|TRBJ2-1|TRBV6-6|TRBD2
CASSYSGTNNDNEQFF
TGTGCCAGCAGTTACTCCGGGACTAATAATGACAATGAGCAGTTCTTC
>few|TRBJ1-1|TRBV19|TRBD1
CASRDREIYTEAFF
TGTGCCAGTAGGGACAGGGAGATTTACACTGAAGCTTTCTTT
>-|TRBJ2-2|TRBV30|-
CAWEEGGKGAGELFF
TGTGCCTGGGAGGAGGGCGGGAAAGGTGCCGGGGAGCTGTTTTTT
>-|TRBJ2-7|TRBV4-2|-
CASSKDTVVLFNEQYF
TGTGCCAGCAGCAAAGACACGGTGGTCCTTTTTAACGAGCAGTACTTC
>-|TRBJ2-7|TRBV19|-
CASSIDGHHYEQYF
TGTGCCAGTAGTATAGATGGACATCACTACGAGCAGTACTTC
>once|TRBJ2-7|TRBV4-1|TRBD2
CASSQDPRSLAGVPSYEQYF
TGCGCCAGCAGCCAAGATCCTCGGTCCCTAGCGGGGGTCCCCTCCTACGAGCAGTACTTC
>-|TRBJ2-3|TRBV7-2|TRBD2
CASSLAAGGPGTQYF
TGTGCCAGCAGCTTAGCGGCGGGGGGGCCGGGTACGCAGTATTTT
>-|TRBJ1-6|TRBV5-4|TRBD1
CASSQGGGSNNSPLHF
TGTGCCAGCAGCCAGGGGGGTGGGAGTAATAATTCACCCCTCCACTTT
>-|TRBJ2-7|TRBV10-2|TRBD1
CASSDPTGVPYEQYF
TGCGCCAGCAGTGATCCTACAGGGGTACCCTACGAGCAGTACTTC
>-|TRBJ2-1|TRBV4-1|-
CASSQDRVEQFF
TGCGCCAGCAGCCAAGACAGGGTTGAGCAGTTCTTC
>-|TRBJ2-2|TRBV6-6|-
CASSYSGQYGELFF
TGTGCCAGCAGTTACTCGGGGCAGTACGGGGAGCTGTTTTTT
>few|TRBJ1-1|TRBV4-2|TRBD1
CASSPTGGANTEAFF
TGTGCCAGCAGCCCCACAGGGGGCGCGAACACTGAAGCTTTCTTT
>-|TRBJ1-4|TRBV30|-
CAWSRQGNEKLFF
TGTGCCTGGAGTCGGCAGGGGAATGAAAAACTGTTTTTT
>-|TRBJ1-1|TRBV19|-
CASSNLESGRINTEAFF
TGTGCCAGTAGTAACCTAGAAAGCGGGAGGATTAACACTGAAGCTTTCTTT
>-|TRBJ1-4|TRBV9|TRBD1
CASSVGTGTGEKLFF
TGTGCCAGCAGCGTGGGAACCGGGACAGGTGAAAAACTGTTTTTT
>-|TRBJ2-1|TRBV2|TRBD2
CASGPPGLAAYNEQFF
TGTGCCAGCGGACCACCGGGTCTAGCGGCCTACAATGAGCAGTTCTTC
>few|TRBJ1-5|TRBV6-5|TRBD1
CASSGDRVKPQHF
TGTGCCAGCAGTGGGGACAGGGTTAAGCCCCAGCATTTT
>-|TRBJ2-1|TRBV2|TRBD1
CASSEGATGDPHEQFF
TGTGCCAGCAGTGAAGGGGCAACAGGGGACCCCCATGAGCAGTTCTTC
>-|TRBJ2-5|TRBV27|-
CASRFAGARETQYF
TGTGCCAGCAGGTTCGCGGGGGCCAGAGAGACCCAGTACTTC
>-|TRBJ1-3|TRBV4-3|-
CASSQRVGLGGGNTIYF
TGCGCCAGCAGCCAAAGGGTCGGGTTGGGGGGTGGAAACACCATATATTTT
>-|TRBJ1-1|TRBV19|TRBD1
CASAQGANTEAFF
TGTGCCAGTGCACAGGGGGCGAACACTGAAGCTTTCTTT
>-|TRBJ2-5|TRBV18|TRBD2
CASSPVLAGGETQYF
TGTGCCAGCTCACCAGTGCTAGCGGGGGGAGAGACCCAGTACTTC
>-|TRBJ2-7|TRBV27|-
CASSPQAGYEQYF
TGTGCCAGCAGTCCCCAGGCGGGTTACGAGCAGTACTTC
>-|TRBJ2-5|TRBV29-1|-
CSGGGPQETQYF
TGCAGCGGGGGGGGGCCCCAAGAGACCCAGTACTTC
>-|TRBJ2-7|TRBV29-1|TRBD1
CSVEDLTGGSYEQYF
TGCAGCGTTGAAGATTTGACAGGGGGATCCTACGAGCAGTACTTC
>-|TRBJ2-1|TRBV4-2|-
CASSRGGDYNEQFF
TGTGCCAGCAGCCGAGGGGGGGACTACAATGAGCAGTTCTTC
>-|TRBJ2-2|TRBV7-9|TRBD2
CASSLTSANTGELFF
TGTGCCAGCAGCTTAACTAGCGCAAACACCGGGGAGCTGTTTTTT
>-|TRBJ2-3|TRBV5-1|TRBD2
CASSLGASGRTYSTDTQYF
TGCGCCAGCAGCTTGGGGGCTAGCGGGAGGACCTATAGCACAGATACGCAGTATTTT
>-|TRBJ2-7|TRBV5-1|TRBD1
CASSLDGTGVTYEQYF
TGCGCCAGCAGCTTAGATGGGACAGGGGTCACCTACGAGCAGTACTTC
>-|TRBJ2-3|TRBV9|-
CASSVEVRDPNTDTQYF
TGTGCCAGCAGCGTAGAAGTGCGGGACCCCAACACAGATACGCAGTATTTT
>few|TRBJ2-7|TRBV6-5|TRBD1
CASSYPRQGTYEQYF
TGTGCCAGCAGTTACCCACGACAGGGCACCTACGAGCAGTACTTC
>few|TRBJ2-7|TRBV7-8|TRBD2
CASSLGLAGIYEQYF
TGTGCCAGCAGCTTAGGACTAGCGGGGATATACGAGCAGTACTTC
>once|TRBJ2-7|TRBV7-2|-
CASSIRRGPEQYF
TGTGCCAGCAGCATAAGGCGCGGTCCCGAGCAGTACTTC
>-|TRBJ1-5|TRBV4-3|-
CASSQDLGGGNQPQHF
TGCGCCAGCAGCCAAGATCTGGGAGGGGGCAATCAGCCCCAGCATTTT
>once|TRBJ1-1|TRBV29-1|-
CSVEEGANTEAFF
TGCAGCGTTGAAGAGGGGGCGAACACTGAAGCTTTCTTT
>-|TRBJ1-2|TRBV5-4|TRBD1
CASSSTGGYGYTF
TGTGCCAGCAGCTCGACAGGGGGCTATGGCTACACCTTC
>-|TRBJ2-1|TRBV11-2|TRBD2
CASSLRGGRGSYNEQFF
TGTGCCAGCAGCTTAAGGGGCGGGAGGGGCTCCTACAATGAGCAGTTCTTC
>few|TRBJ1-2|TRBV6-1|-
CASRHGLQGFYTF
TGTGCCAGCAGACACGGGCTCCAGGGCTTCTACACCTTC
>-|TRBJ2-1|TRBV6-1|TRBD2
CASSVGGLAGEGQFF
TGTGCCAGCAGCGTAGGGGGACTAGCGGGAGAGGGGCAGTTCTTC
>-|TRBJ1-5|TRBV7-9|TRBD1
CSSSHWTGGLNQPQHF
TGTTCCAGCAGCCACTGGACAGGGGGCTTGAATCAGCCCCAGCATTTT
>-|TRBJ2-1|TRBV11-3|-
CASSLRSGNEQFF
TGTGCCAGCAGCCTGCGGTCCGGCAATGAGCAGTTCTTC
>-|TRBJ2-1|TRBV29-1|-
CSGTRAAYNEQFF
TGCAGCGGGACCAGGGCAGCCTACAATGAGCAGTTCTTC
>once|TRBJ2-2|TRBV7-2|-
CASSFEGGTGELFF
TGTGCCAGCAGCTTCGAAGGGGGCACCGGGGAGCTGTTTTTT
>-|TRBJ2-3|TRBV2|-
CASSFYRASSTDTQYF
TGTGCCAGCAGTTTTTACAGGGCATCCAGCACAGATACGCAGTATTTT
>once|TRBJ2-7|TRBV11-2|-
CASSLRGMTGFGYEQYF
TGTGCCAGCAGCTTGCGCGGTATGACGGGGTTCGGGTACGAGCAGTACTTC
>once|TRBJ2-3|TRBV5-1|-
CASSFSGDTQYF
TGCGCCAGCAGCTTTAGTGGAGATACGCAGTATTTT
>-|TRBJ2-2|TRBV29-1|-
CSARPKRGTGELFF
TGCAGCGCCCGGCCCAAAAGGGGCACCGGGGAGCTGTTTTTT
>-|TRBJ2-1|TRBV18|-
CASSLASYNEQFF
TGTGCCAGCTCACTCGCGAGCTACAATGAGCAGTTCTTC
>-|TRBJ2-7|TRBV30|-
CAWSVHGALSHKQYF
TGTGCCTGGAGTGTACATGGAGCACTGTCCCATAAGCAGTACTTC
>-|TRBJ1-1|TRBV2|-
CASIRGEGSGSGGTEAFF
TGTGCCAGCATTCGAGGGGAGGGTTCCGGCTCTGGTGGCACTGAAGCTTTCTTT
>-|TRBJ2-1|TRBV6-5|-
CASSRAGSYNEQFF
TGTGCCAGCTCGAGGGCGGGGTCCTACAATGAGCAGTTCTTC
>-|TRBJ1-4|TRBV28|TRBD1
CASIRRDRGEKLFF
TGTGCCAGCATCCGCCGGGACAGGGGTGAAAAACTGTTTTTT
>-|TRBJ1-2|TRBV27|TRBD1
CASSLFSGQTSNYGYTF
TGTGCCAGCAGTTTATTTTCGGGACAGACTTCAAACTATGGCTACACCTTC
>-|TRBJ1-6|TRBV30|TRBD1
CAWRHRDRDNSPLHF
TGTGCCTGGAGACACCGGGACAGAGATAATTCACCCCTCCACTTT
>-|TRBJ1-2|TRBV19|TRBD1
CASSISGTERSYTF
TGTGCCAGTAGTATCTCCGGGACAGAACGTAGCTACACCTTC
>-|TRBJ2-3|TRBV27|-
CASSLIRPAGTQYF
TGTGCCAGCAGCCTCATACGGCCAGCGGGTACGCAGTATTTT